The rows below give T cell receptor beta chains drawn from one sample of a study of T-cell reconstitution after alpha-beta-depleted transplantation in children. Via MiXCR, TCRdb re-called the PCR reads, giving one row per CDR3 protein. The sample has hundreds of thousands of distinct CDR3 sequences, about 15% seen once. The sequencing here drew on PBMCs from the stem cell graft donor, taken from the stem cell graft. These receptors originate from a human donor who donated a stem cell graft to a child with acute myeloid leukemia. CDR3s include the opening cysteine and the closing phenylalanine or tryptophan. The D gene is left open where the match is weak. Size is omitted from some rows. Given values are once, few, many or a class for expanded clones.

d_gene: TRBD1; v_gene: TRBV12-3/TRBV12-4; j_gene: TRBJ1-6; abundance: many; CDR3nt: TGTGCCAGCACTAAACAGGGGCAGACTAATTCACCCCTCCACTTT; CDR3aa: CASTKQGQTNSPLHF
d_gene: TRBD1; v_gene: TRBV7-8; j_gene: TRBJ1-5; abundance: .; CDR3nt: TGTGCCAGCAGCTTAGCCGGACAGGGAACCGAATCATTT; CDR3aa: CASSLAGQGTESF
d_gene: TRBD2; v_gene: TRBV24-1; j_gene: TRBJ2-1; abundance: .; CDR3nt: TGTGCCACCAGTGATACGCGCGGGGGGTACAATGAGCAGTTCTTC; CDR3aa: CATSDTRGGYNEQFF
d_gene: .; v_gene: TRBV25-1; j_gene: TRBJ2-2; abundance: .; CDR3nt: TGTGCCAGCAGTGTTAGGCCGAGCGGGGAGCTGTTTTTT; CDR3aa: CASSVRPSGELFF
d_gene: .; v_gene: TRBV15; j_gene: TRBJ1-2; abundance: .; CDR3nt: TGTGCCACCAGCAGAGACCGCGAGAACTATGGCTACACCTTC; CDR3aa: CATSRDRENYGYTF
d_gene: TRBD1; v_gene: TRBV20-1; j_gene: TRBJ1-1; abundance: many; CDR3nt: TGCAGCGCCTGGGACAGTCGGGGGACTGAAGCTTTCTTT; CDR3aa: CSAWDSRGTEAFF
d_gene: TRBD2; v_gene: TRBV20-1; j_gene: TRBJ2-1; abundance: .; CDR3nt: TGCAGTGCTAGCCCTCTAAGAGCGGGGGGCGGTGATGAGCAGTTCTTC; CDR3aa: CSASPLRAGGGDEQFF
d_gene: .; v_gene: TRBV4-3; j_gene: TRBJ2-2; abundance: few; CDR3nt: TGCGCCAGCAGCCAAGATGACGACATCGCGAACACCGGGGAGCTGTTTTTT; CDR3aa: CASSQDDDIANTGELFF
d_gene: TRBD2; v_gene: TRBV20-1; j_gene: TRBJ2-1; abundance: many; CDR3nt: TGCAGTGCTAGAAGTTTCGCTAGCGGGGGGACCACCTCCTACAATGAGCAGTTCTTC; CDR3aa: CSARSFASGGTTSYNEQFF
d_gene: TRBD1; v_gene: TRBV7-3; j_gene: TRBJ1-1; abundance: .; CDR3nt: TGTGCCAGCGCGGAGGGGGCAGGAACTGAAGCTTTCTTT; CDR3aa: CASAEGAGTEAFF
d_gene: .; v_gene: TRBV20-1; j_gene: TRBJ2-5; abundance: .; CDR3nt: TGCAGTGCTAACAGGTTCCAAGAGACCCAGTACTTC; CDR3aa: CSANRFQETQYF
d_gene: TRBD2; v_gene: TRBV9; j_gene: TRBJ2-3; abundance: .; CDR3nt: TGTGCCAGCAGCGAGGTCGGGGGGGCAGATACGCAGTATTTT; CDR3aa: CASSEVGGADTQYF
d_gene: TRBD1; v_gene: TRBV20-1; j_gene: TRBJ1-5; abundance: many; CDR3nt: TGCAGTGCTACAGGGGGCTCTAATCAGCCCCAGCATTTT; CDR3aa: CSATGGSNQPQHF
d_gene: .; v_gene: TRBV7-9; j_gene: TRBJ1-3; abundance: .; CDR3nt: TGTGCCAGCAGCGGAGGATCTTTCTCTGGAAACACCATATATTTT; CDR3aa: CASSGGSFSGNTIYF
d_gene: .; v_gene: TRBV10-3; j_gene: TRBJ2-5; abundance: .; CDR3nt: TGTGCCATCAGTGTTGACAGACAAACGGAAGAGACCCAGTACTTC; CDR3aa: CAISVDRQTEETQYF
d_gene: .; v_gene: TRBV10-3; j_gene: TRBJ1-5; abundance: many; CDR3nt: TGTGCCATCAGTGGGGGGCTTGGCAATCAGCCCCAGCATTTT; CDR3aa: CAISGGLGNQPQHF
d_gene: TRBD2; v_gene: TRBV5-6; j_gene: TRBJ2-1; abundance: many; CDR3nt: TGTGCCAGCAGCTCGACTAGCGGGGCCTACAATGAGCAGTTCTTC; CDR3aa: CASSSTSGAYNEQFF
d_gene: .; v_gene: TRBV6-5; j_gene: TRBJ1-6; abundance: many; CDR3nt: TGTGCCAGCAGTTACTCCTCGGGGAGTAATTCACCCCTCCACTTT; CDR3aa: CASSYSSGSNSPLHF
d_gene: TRBD2; v_gene: TRBV5-1; j_gene: TRBJ2-5; abundance: many; CDR3nt: TGCGCCAGCAGCTGGGAGGGACGTCTCCAAGAGACCCAGTACTTC; CDR3aa: CASSWEGRLQETQYF
d_gene: .; v_gene: TRBV11-2; j_gene: TRBJ2-5; abundance: .; CDR3nt: TGTGCCAGCAGCTCCTCTAGTGAGACCCAGTACTTC; CDR3aa: CASSSSSETQYF
d_gene: .; v_gene: TRBV12-3/TRBV12-4; j_gene: TRBJ1-2; abundance: few; CDR3nt: TGTGCCAGCAGTTTATTGCAGGGAGCTAACTATGGCTACACCTTC; CDR3aa: CASSLLQGANYGYTF
d_gene: TRBD1; v_gene: TRBV30; j_gene: TRBJ1-5; abundance: .; CDR3nt: TGTGCCTGGAGTCTCGGACAGGGGAAGGGTCAGCCCCAGCATTTT; CDR3aa: CAWSLGQGKGQPQHF
d_gene: .; v_gene: TRBV3-1; j_gene: TRBJ2-5; abundance: .; CDR3nt: TGTGCCAGCAGCTCTGGGGCGATCTCAAAGGAGACCCAGTACTTC; CDR3aa: CASSSGAISKETQYF
d_gene: .; v_gene: TRBV5-6; j_gene: TRBJ2-3; abundance: .; CDR3nt: TGTGCCAGCAGGTCCAAAGGTCCCCGCACAGATACGCAGTATTTT; CDR3aa: CASRSKGPRTDTQYF
d_gene: TRBD1; v_gene: TRBV5-5; j_gene: TRBJ2-2; abundance: .; CDR3nt: TGTGCCAGCAGGTTATGGACAGGGGAGTCCGGGGAGCTGTTTTTT; CDR3aa: CASRLWTGESGELFF
d_gene: TRBD1; v_gene: TRBV11-3; j_gene: TRBJ1-1; abundance: .; CDR3nt: TGTGCCTGCCGGGACAGGGGGCGGTCAGCTTTCTTT; CDR3aa: CACRDRGRSAFF
d_gene: .; v_gene: TRBV5-1; j_gene: TRBJ2-3; abundance: few; CDR3nt: TGCGCCAGCAGCTTGGTAGGGAGGAGTAGCCGCACAGATACGCAGTATTTT; CDR3aa: CASSLVGRSSRTDTQYF
d_gene: .; v_gene: TRBV29-1; j_gene: TRBJ2-3; abundance: many; CDR3nt: TGCAGCGTTGGAGCGGAGATTGGGGATACGCAGTATTTT; CDR3aa: CSVGAEIGDTQYF
d_gene: TRBD1; v_gene: TRBV20-1; j_gene: TRBJ2-7; abundance: few; CDR3nt: TGCAGTGCTCTGGACAGGGGAGGCCCCTACGAGCAGTACTTC; CDR3aa: CSALDRGGPYEQYF